What follows is one T cell receptor beta chain and its context. Its antigen is currently unknown. The data are from a study of blood T cells in healthy people across ages. Germline V lookup: CDR1 DFQATT, CDR2 SNEGSKA (reference sequence). The CDR3 has 15 residues. Losses at the gene ends were 3 bases for V and 5 bases for J; bases not matched to a gene: 7. Using a J-beta primer mix together with a sample-barcoded 5' primer, a second PCR was run for roughly 6 to 11 cycles. One entry per CDR3 protein results from TCRdb running MiXCR on the 5' RACE reads. The data hold around 820,000 distinct CDR3 sequences, with about 25% observed a single time. Regarding the study as a whole: In older individuals, TCR beta diversity per million T cells was lower, falling roughly linearly with age.

Each sample had at least 6.5 million PBMCs isolated. The data also belong to a second study, concerning T cells of mothers and their children.

The sequencing sample was made of blood. The chain couples TRBV20-1 to TRBJ2-1; 10 positions match TRBD2. The sequence came from a boy younger than 18 in good health. In DNA form, the CDR3 reads TGCAGTGCTAGTACTAGCGGGGAAAAACACAATGAGCAGTTCTTC. Its translation is CSASTSGEKHNEQFF.